The count of the clone carrying this T cell receptor (beta chain) is one. Antigen: not known. Repertoires were generated with immunoSEQ multiplex PCR, while TCRdb's copy carries only in-frame clones and drops some. This table has 79,000 or so clones, approximately 85% appearing once. Prior autoimmune disease or systemic immunosuppression barred patients. This entry is derived from a study of OX40 agonist ivuxolimab in advanced cancers. The wider study: Eligibility rules accepted prior anti-PD-1, anti-PD-L1 or anti-CTLA-4 therapy, and roughly 42% had some. Findings and caveats of the study: At 0.1 to 3.0 mg/kg, clonal expansion of CD4+ and CD8+ blood T cells had occurred by week 6.

Germline CDR1 and CDR2: LGHNA and YNFKEQ. This CDR3 has 16 amino acids. V was trimmed by 0 bases and J by 3 bases, leaving 12 bases between them. This receptor was identified in an adult with an advanced solid tumor such as melanoma, head and neck, liver or kidney cancer. The chain has TRBV4-2 and TRBJ1-3; D is unclear. Sequenced here: CD4+ or CD8+ T cells sorted from blood, sampled in a trial of the OX40 agonist ivuxolimab. This CDR3 is CASSQESSGFGNTIYF. The DNA for the CDR3 is TGTGCCAGCAGCCAAGAGAGTTCGGGGTTTGGAAACACCATATATTTT.